The T cell receptor (beta chain) described here comes from a study of OX40 agonist ivuxolimab in advanced cancers. Overall study context: Of mixed ages from about 23 to 85 and averaging about 56 years, the group was 65% to 85% male.

Deletions cut 6 bases from V and 2 bases from J, with 7 bases between. Germline CDR1 and CDR2: MNHEY and SVGAGI. There are 12 residues in the CDR3. General observations from the study: At doses 0.1 to 3.0 mg/kg, CD4+ and CD8+ clones expanded.

The table came from immunoSEQ multiplex PCR; TCRdb's copy has only in-frame clones and leaves some out. The sample yields about 32,000 clones, 81% seen once. Of note for this clone: What it recognizes is unknown.

The TCR comes from an adult with an advanced solid tumor such as melanoma, head and neck, liver or kidney cancer. The sequencing here drew on CD4+ or CD8+ T cells sorted from blood, taken in a trial of the OX40 agonist ivuxolimab. The chain links TRBV6-5 to TRBJ1-2; D is perhaps TRBD1 (5 bases). CDR3 sequence: CASRNRNYGYTF. The CDR3 DNA reads TGTGCCAGCAGAAACAGGAACTATGGCTACACCTTC.